This TCR beta chain was identified in a study of T cell changes during pregnancy in multiple sclerosis. The V end was cut by 1 base, the J end by 6 bases, with 6 bases between. This CDR3 is 11 amino acids long. CDR1 and CDR2 from the germline V gene are DFQATT and SNEGSKA (reference sequence). TCRdb's table, derived via immunoSEQ multiplex PCR, lists solely in-frame clones and lacks some. The sample includes 50,000 to 60,000 clones, 85% to 90% of them seen just once. Here the sequenced sample was CD4+ T cells from peripheral blood mononuclear cells, taken in the first trimester of pregnancy. The chain carries TRBV20-1 and TRBJ1-2; D unresolved. The clonotype was recovered from a female donor with multiple sclerosis, enrolled in a pregnancy study. CDR3 DNA: TGCAGTGCTAGAGCTGACAATGGCTACACCTTC. Its protein product is CSARADNGYTF.